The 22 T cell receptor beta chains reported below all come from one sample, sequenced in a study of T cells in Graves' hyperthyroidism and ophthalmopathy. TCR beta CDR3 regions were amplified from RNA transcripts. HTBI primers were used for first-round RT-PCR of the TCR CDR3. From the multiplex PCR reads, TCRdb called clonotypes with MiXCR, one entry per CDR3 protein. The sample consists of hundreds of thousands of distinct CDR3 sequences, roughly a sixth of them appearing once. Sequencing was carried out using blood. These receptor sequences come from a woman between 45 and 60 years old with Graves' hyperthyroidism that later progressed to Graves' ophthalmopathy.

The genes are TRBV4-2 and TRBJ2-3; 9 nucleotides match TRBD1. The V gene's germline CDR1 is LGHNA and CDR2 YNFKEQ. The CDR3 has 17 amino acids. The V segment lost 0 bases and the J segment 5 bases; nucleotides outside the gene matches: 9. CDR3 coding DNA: TGTGCCAGCAGCCAAGAGTATCGGACAGGGGTGGGAGATACGCAGTATTTT. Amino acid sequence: CASSQEYRTGVGDTQYF.

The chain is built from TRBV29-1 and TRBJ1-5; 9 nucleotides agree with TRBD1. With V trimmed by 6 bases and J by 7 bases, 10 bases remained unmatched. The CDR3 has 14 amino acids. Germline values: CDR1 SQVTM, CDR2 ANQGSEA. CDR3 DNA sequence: TGCAGCGTAGCTTTTAGGACAGGGGAACAGCCCCAGCATTTT. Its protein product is CSVAFRTGEQPQHF.

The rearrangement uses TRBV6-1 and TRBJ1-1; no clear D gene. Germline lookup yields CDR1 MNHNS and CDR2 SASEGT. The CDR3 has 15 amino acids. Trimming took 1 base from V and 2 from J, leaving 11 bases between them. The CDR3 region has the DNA TGTGCCAGCAGTGAAGTTCCCTGGGTAAACACTGAAGCTTTCTTT. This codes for CASSEVPWVNTEAFF.

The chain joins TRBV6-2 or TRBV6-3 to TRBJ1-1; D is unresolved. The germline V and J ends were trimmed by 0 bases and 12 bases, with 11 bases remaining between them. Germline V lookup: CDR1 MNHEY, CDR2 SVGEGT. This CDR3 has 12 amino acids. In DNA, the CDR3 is TGTGCCAGCAGTTACTCGGAAGGGCCGACTTTCTTT. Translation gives CASSYSEGPTFF.

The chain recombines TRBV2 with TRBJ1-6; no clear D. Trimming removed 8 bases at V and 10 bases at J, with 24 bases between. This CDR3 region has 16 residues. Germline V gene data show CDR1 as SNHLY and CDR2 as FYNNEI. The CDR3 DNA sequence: TGTGCCAGCCTTCAGCCTACTAGCCTTTCTTCCTCACCCCTCCACTTT. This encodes CASLQPTSLSSSPLHF.

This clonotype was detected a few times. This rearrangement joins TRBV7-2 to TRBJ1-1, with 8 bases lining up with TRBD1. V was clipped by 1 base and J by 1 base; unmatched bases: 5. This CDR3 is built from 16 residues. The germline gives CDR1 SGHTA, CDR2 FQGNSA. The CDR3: CASSLVPGGPNTEAFF. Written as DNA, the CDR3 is TGTGCCAGCAGCTTAGTGCCAGGGGGCCCGAACACTGAAGCTTTCTTT.

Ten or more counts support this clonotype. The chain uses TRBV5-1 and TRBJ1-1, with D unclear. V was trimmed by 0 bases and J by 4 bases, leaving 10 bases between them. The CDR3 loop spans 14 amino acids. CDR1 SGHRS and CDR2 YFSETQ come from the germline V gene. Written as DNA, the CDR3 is TGCGCCAGCAGCTTGGGACAATCGGGCACTGAAGCTTTCTTT. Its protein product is CASSLGQSGTEAFF.

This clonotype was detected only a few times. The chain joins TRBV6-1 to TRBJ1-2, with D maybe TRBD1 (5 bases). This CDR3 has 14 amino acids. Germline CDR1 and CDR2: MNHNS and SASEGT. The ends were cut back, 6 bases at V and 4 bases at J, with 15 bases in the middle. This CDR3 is CASSPPGRAYGYTF. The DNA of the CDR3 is TGTGCCAGCAGCCCTCCCGGCAGGGCCTATGGCTACACCTTC.

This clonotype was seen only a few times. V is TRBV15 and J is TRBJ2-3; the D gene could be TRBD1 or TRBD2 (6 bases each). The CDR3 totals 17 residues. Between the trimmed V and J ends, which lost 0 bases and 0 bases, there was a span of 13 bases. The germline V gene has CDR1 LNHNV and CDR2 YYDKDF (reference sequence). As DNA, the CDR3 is TGTGCCACCAGCAGAGACCCAAAAGGGGGGAGCACAGATACGCAGTATTTT. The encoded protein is CATSRDPKGGSTDTQYF.

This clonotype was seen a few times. The CDR3 DNA is TGTGCCACCAGCTCAGATGGGACTAGCGCAGATACGCAGTATTTT. It codes for CATSSDGTSADTQYF. The chain uses TRBV15 and TRBJ2-3; TRBD2 aligns across 10 bases. Germline V CDR1 and CDR2: LNHNV, YYDKDF (reference sequence). CDR3 size: 15 residues. V lost 5 bases to trimming and J lost 4 bases; unmatched junction nucleotides: 6.

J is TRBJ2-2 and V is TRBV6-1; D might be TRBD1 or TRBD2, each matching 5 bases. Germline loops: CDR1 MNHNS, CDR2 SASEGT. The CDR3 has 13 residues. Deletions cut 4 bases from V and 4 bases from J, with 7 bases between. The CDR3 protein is CASSAGSTGELFF. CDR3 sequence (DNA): TGTGCCAGCAGTGCAGGGAGCACCGGGGAGCTGTTTTTT.

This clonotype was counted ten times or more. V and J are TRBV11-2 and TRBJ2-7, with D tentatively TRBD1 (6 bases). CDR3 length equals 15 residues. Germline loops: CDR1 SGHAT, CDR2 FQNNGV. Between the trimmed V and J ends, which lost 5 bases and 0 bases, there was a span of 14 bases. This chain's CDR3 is CASSPSADSSYEQYF. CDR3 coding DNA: TGTGCCAGCAGCCCCTCCGCGGACAGCTCCTACGAGCAGTACTTC.

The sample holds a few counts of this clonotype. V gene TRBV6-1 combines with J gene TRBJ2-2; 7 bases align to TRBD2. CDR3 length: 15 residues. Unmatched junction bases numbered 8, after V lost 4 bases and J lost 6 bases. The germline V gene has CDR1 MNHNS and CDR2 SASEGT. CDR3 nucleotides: TGTGCCAGCAGTGGGTATAATCGGGGGGCCGGGGAGCTGTTTTTT. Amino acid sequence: CASSGYNRGAGELFF.

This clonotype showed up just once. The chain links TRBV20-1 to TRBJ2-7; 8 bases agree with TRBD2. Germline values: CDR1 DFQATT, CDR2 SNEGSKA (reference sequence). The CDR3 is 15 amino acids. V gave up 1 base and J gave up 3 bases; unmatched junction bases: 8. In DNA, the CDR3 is TGCAGTGCTAGAGGGCAGCGGGAGTTGAGCTACGAGCAGTACTTC. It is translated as CSARGQRELSYEQYF.

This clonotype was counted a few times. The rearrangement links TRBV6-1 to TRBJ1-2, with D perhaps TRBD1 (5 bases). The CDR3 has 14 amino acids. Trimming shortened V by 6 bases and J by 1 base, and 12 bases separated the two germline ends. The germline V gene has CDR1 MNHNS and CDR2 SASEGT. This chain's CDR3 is CASSGGTVNYGYTF. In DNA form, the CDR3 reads TGTGCCAGCAGCGGGGGAACAGTTAACTATGGCTACACCTTC.

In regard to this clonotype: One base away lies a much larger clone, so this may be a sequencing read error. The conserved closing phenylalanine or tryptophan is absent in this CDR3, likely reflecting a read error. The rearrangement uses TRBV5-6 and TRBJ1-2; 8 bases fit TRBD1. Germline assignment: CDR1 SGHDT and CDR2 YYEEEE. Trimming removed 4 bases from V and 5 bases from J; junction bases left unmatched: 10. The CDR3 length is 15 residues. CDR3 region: CASSPDDRGWYGYTL. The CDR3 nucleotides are TGTGCCAGCAGCCCGGACGACAGGGGATGGTATGGCTACACCCTC.

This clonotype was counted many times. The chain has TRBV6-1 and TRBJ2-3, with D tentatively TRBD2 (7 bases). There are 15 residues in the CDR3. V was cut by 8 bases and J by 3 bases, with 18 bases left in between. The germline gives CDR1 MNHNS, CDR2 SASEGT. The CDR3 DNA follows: TGTGCCAGCTCACGACGGGGGGCGAGTACAGATACGCAGTATTTT. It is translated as CASSRRGASTDTQYF.

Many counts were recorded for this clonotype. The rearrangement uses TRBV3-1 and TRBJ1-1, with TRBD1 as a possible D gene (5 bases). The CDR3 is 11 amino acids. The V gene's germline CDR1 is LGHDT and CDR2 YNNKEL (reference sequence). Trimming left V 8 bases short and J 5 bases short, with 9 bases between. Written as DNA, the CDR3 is TGTGCCAGCGGATGGGGGACTGAAGCTTTCTTT. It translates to CASGWGTEAFF.

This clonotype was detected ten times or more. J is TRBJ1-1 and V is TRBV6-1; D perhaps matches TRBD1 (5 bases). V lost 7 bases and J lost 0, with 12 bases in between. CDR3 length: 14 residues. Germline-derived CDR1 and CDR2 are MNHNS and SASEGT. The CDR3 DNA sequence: TGTGCCAGCAAGGCGACAGCAATGAACACTGAAGCTTTCTTT. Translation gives CASKATAMNTEAFF.

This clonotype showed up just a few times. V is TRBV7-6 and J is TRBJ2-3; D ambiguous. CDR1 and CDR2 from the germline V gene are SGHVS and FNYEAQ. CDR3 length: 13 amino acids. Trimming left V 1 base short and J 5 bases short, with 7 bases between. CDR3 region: CASSLVEKDTQYF. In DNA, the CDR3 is TGTGCCAGCAGCTTAGTTGAGAAAGATACGCAGTATTTT.

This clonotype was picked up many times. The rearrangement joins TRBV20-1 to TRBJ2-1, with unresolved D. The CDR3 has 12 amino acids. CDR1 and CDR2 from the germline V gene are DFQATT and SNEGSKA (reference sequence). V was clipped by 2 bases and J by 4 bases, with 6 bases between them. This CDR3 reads CSARPLYNEQFF. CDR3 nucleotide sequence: TGCAGTGCTAGACCCCTATACAATGAGCAGTTCTTC.

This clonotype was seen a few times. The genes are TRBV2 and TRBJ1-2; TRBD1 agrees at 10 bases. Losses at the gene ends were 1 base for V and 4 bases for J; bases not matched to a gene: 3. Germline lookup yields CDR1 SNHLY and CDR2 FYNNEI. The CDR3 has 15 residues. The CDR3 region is CASSEGTGGVYGYTF. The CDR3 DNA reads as TGTGCCAGCAGTGAAGGGACAGGGGGAGTCTATGGCTACACCTTC.